This T cell receptor beta chain stems from a study of T cell changes during pregnancy in multiple sclerosis. Sequencing was performed with immunoSEQ multiplex PCR; in TCRdb, only in-frame clones are kept and a portion is missing. The sample has around 100,000 clones, 92% seen once. The CDR3 totals 15 residues. Germline lookup yields CDR1 LNHNV and CDR2 YYDKDF (reference sequence). V lost 0 bases and J 6 bases, leaving 11 bases between the germline ends. Source: peripheral blood, taken after pregnancy. The sequence was obtained from a female donor with multiple sclerosis, enrolled in a pregnancy study. This chain connects TRBV15 to TRBJ2-2; D unclear. CDR3 protein: CATSRDLEWSGELFF. The CDR3 DNA reads as TGTGCCACCAGCAGAGATCTGGAGTGGTCCGGGGAGCTGTTTTTT.